The 14 T cell receptor beta chains in this list originate from one sample, sequenced in a study of blood T cell repertoires in COVID-19. Repertoires were generated with immunoSEQ multiplex PCR, while TCRdb's copy carries only in-frame clones and drops some. The table includes about 190,000 clones, 70% to 90% detected once. Sequencing was performed on peripheral blood. The source is a man aged 25-40 years with acute or convalescent COVID-19.

The CDR3 here is CASSSGEGRHGYTF. As DNA, the CDR3 is TGCGCCAGCAGCTCGGGAGAGGGGAGGCATGGCTACACCTTC. V is TRBV5-1 and J is TRBJ1-2; a possible D gene is TRBD1 (5 bases). V was trimmed by 3 bases and J by 6 bases, leaving 15 bases between them. The germline V gene encodes CDR1 SGHRS and CDR2 YFSETQ. This CDR3 is built from 14 residues. The full variable domain, rest sourced from reference TRBV5-1 and TRBJ1-2, is KAGVTQTPRYLIKTRGQQVTLSCSPISGHRSVSWYQQTPGQGLQFLFEYFSETQRNKGNFPGRFSGRQFSNSRSEMNVSTLELGDSALYLCASSSGEGRHGYTFGSGTRLTVV.

The V and J genes are TRBV27 and TRBJ1-3; 8 bases fit TRBD1. This CDR3 comprises 15 residues. With V trimmed by 5 bases and J by 0 bases, 3 bases remained unmatched. Germline V lookup: CDR1 MNHEY, CDR2 SMNVEV (reference sequence). The DNA for the CDR3 is TGTGCCAGCAGTCCCACAGGGGGCTCTGGAAACACCATATATTTT. Its protein product is CASSPTGGSGNTIYF.

This clone was found once. The genes are TRBV29-1 and TRBJ2-7, with a weak D call TRBD2 (5 bases). Germline CDR1 reads SQVTM; CDR2 reads ANQGSEA. This CDR3 is built from 12 residues. V shed 6 bases and J shed 4 bases, with 13 bases lying between them. The CDR3 region has the DNA TGCAGCGTCCGAGTTACGGGGTACGAGCAGTACTTC. Protein: CSVRVTGYEQYF.

The chain combines TRBV19 with TRBJ2-7; 8 bases map to TRBD2. The trim removed 3 bases at V and 2 bases at J, leaving 0 bases unmatched. From germline, CDR1 is LNHDA and CDR2 SQIVND (reference sequence). The CDR3 is made up of 13 amino acids. CDR3 nucleotides: TGTGCCAGTAGTATGGGACTAGCCTACGAGCAGTACTTC. Protein sequence: CASSMGLAYEQYF. The full variable domain, with the rest looked up from reference TRBV19 and TRBJ2-7, is DGGITQSPKYLFRKEGQNVTLSCEQNLNHDAMYWYRQDPGQGLRLIYYSQIVNDFQKGDIAEGYSVSREKKESFPLTVTSAQKNPTAFYLCASSMGLAYEQYFGPGTRLTVT.

The chain joins TRBV12-3 or TRBV12-4 to TRBJ2-7; tentative D call: TRBD1 (5 bases). Trimming left V 8 bases short and J 5 bases short, with 16 bases between. The CDR3 contains 13 residues. CDR3 loop: CASRRVFLDEQYF. The CDR3 DNA reads TGTGCCAGCCGCAGGGTCTTTCTCGACGAGCAGTACTTC.

The V call is TRBV5-5, the J call TRBJ2-3, with 14 bases that match TRBD2. V was clipped by 0 bases and J by 6 bases; unmatched bases: 6. The CDR3 length is 17 residues. CDR1 and CDR2 (germline): SGHKS, YYEKEE (reference sequence). CDR3 DNA: TGTGCCAGCAGCTTGGGGGGACTAGCGGGAGCATCGGATACGCAGTATTTT. Its translation: CASSLGGLAGASDTQYF.

The chain uses TRBV3-1 (or the pseudogene TRBV3-2) and TRBJ2-5; D is perhaps TRBD1 (6 bases). This CDR3 has 14 amino acids. V was clipped by 9 bases and J by 0 bases, with 14 bases between them. From germline, CDR1 is LGHDT and CDR2 YNNKEL (reference sequence). The CDR3 sequence: CASKRRDNQETQYF. The CDR3 DNA sequence: TGTGCCAGTAAACGACGGGACAACCAAGAGACCCAGTACTTC.

V is TRBV2 and J is TRBJ2-5; TRBD2 is a possible D gene (5 bases). The germline gives CDR1 SNHLY, CDR2 FYNNEI. This CDR3 is built from 15 residues. V gave up 7 bases and J gave up 4 bases, with 19 bases separating them. Written as DNA, the CDR3 is TGTGCCAGCAAGTCGAACGAACCCCGGGGAGAGACCCAGTACTTC. It is translated as CASKSNEPRGETQYF.

The sample holds a few counts of this clone. The chain couples TRBV6-5 to TRBJ1-6, with a tentative D call TRBD1 (5 bases). There are 12 residues in the CDR3. Germline lookup yields CDR1 MNHEY and CDR2 SVGAGI. The germline V and J ends were trimmed by 5 bases and 7 bases, with 6 bases remaining between them. The CDR3 is CASSRGNSPLHF. CDR3 sequence (DNA): TGTGCCAGCAGTAGGGGAAATTCACCCCTCCACTTT.

The chain employs TRBV28 and TRBJ1-1; D gene ambiguous. Germline loops: CDR1 MDHEN, CDR2 SYDVKM. The V end was cut by 2 bases, the J end by 4 bases, with 11 bases between. CDR3 length: 14 residues. CDR3 DNA sequence: TGTGCCAGCAGTTTACTGCCTGGAGGCACTGAAGCTTTCTTT. It encodes CASSLLPGGTEAFF.

This rearrangement joins TRBV28 to TRBJ2-7; TRBD1 aligns across 7 bases. Germline V gene data show CDR1 as MDHEN and CDR2 as SYDVKM. This CDR3 region has 15 residues. The V and J ends lost 4 bases and 3 bases, in that order; junction bases with no gene match: 9. DNA of the CDR3: TGTGCCAGCAGTTCGAGACAGGGAACGCACTACGAGCAGTACTTC. This translates into CASSSRQGTHYEQYF.

V gene TRBV2 combines with J gene TRBJ1-5, with 9 bases lining up with TRBD1. The V gene end was trimmed by 5 bases and the J gene end by 5 bases; junction bases not matched to a gene: 4. CDR1 is SNHLY, CDR2 FYNNEI, per germline. The CDR3 totals 14 residues. DNA for the CDR3: TGTGCCAGCAGTCCTACAGGGGGCCATCAGCCCCAGCATTTT. Translation: CASSPTGGHQPQHF.

This chain connects TRBV5-4 to TRBJ1-2; TRBD1 matches 11 bases. The length of the CDR3 is 12 residues. J gave up 11 bases and V 5 bases, and 5 bases lay outside the gene matches. Germline V gene sequence: CDR1 SGHNT, CDR2 YYREEE (reference sequence). CDR3 in DNA: TGTGCCAGCAGTCGGGACAGGGGGTTATACACCTTC. Translation gives CASSRDRGLYTF. Full variable domain (remainder filled in from reference TRBV5-4 and TRBJ1-2): ETGVTQSPTHLIKTRGQQVTLRCSSQSGHNTVSWYQQALGQGPQFIFQYYREEENGRGNFPPRFSGLQFPNYSSELNVNALELDDSALYLCASSRDRGLYTFGSGTRLTVV.

This chain links TRBV13 with TRBJ1-5; 8 nucleotides align to TRBD1. The ends lost 5 bases at V and 2 bases at J; junction bases unmatched: 2. Germline V CDR1 and CDR2: PRHDT, FYEKMQ (reference sequence). This CDR3 has 14 residues. CDR3 coding DNA: TGTGCCAGCAGCCAACAGGGGGGCAATCAGCCCCAGCATTTT. Encoded protein: CASSQQGGNQPQHF.